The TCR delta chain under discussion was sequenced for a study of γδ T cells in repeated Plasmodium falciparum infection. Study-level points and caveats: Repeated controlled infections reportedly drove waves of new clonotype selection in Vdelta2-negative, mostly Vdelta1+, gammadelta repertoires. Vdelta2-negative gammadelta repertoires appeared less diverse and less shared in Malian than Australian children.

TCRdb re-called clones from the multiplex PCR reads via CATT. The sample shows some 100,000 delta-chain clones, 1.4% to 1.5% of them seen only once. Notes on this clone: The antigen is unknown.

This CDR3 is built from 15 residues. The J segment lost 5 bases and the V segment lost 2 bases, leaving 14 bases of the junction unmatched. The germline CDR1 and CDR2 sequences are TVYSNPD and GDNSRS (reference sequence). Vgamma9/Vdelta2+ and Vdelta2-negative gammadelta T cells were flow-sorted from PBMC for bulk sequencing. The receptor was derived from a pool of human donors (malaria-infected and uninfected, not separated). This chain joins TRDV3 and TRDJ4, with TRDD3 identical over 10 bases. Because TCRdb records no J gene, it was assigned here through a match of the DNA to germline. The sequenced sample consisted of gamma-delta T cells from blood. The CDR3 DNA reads TGTGCCTTTCGCCTTCCTTGGGGGATACTGAGGCCCCTGATCTTT. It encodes CAFRLPWGILRPLIF.